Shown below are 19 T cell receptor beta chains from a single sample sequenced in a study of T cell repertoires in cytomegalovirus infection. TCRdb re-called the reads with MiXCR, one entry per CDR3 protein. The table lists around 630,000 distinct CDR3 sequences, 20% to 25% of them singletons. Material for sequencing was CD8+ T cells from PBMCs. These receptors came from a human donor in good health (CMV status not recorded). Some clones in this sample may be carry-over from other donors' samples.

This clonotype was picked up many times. DNA for the CDR3: TGTGCCAGCAGCCGCGGGGGGGGTGAGCAGTACGTC. It is translated as CASSRGGGEQYV. The chain has TRBV7-2 and TRBJ2-7; TRBD2 matches at 9 bases. V lost 5 bases to trimming and J lost 7 bases; unmatched junction nucleotides: 3. Germline V CDR1 and CDR2: SGHTA, FQGNSA. The CDR3 is made up of 12 amino acids.

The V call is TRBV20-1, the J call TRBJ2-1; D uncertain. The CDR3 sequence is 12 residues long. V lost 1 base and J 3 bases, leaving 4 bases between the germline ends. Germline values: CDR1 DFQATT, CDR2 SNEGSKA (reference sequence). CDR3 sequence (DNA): TGCAGTGCTAGAGGGTACTACAATGAGCAGTTCTTC. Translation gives CSARGYYNEQFF.

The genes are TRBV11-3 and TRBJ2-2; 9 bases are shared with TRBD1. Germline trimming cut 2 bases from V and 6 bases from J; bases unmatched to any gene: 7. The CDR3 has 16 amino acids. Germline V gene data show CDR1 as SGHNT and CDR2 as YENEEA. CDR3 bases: TGTGCCAGCAGCTTACAGGGACAGGGCTGGCCCGGGGAGCTGTTTTTT. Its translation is CASSLQGQGWPGELFF.

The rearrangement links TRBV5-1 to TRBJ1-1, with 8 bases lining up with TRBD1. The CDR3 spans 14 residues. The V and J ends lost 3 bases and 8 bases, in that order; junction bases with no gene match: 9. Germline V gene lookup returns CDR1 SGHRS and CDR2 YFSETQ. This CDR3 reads CASSSADREEEAFF. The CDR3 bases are TGCGCCAGCAGCTCCGCGGACAGGGAGGAGGAAGCTTTCTTT.

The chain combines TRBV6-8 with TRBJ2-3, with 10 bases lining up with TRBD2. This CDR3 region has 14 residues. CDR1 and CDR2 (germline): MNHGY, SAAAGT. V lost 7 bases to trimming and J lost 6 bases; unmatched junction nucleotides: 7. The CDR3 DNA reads TGTGCCAGCAAGAAGCGGGGGGGCGGGGATACGCAGTATTTT. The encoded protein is CASKKRGGGDTQYF.

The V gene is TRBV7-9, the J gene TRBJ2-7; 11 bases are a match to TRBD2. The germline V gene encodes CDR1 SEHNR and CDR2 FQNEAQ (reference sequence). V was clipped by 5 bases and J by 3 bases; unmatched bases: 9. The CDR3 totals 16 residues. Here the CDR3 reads CASSPSTSGVIYEQYF. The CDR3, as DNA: TGTGCCAGCAGCCCCTCGACTAGCGGGGTAATCTACGAGCAGTACTTC.

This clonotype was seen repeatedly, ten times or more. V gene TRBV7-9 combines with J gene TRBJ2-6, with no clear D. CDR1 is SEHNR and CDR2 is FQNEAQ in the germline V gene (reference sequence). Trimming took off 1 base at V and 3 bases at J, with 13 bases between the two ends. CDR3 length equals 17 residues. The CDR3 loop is CASSLGAVRRGANVLTF. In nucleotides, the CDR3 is TGTGCCAGCAGCTTAGGGGCCGTTCGGCGTGGGGCCAACGTCCTGACTTTC.

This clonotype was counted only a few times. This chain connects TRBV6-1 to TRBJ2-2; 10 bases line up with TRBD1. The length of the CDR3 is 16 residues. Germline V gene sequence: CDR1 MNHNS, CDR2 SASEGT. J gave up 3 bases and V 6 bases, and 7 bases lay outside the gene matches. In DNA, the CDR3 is TGTGCCAGCAGACTACCGGGACAGGGGTACACCGGGGAGCTGTTTTTT. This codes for CASRLPGQGYTGELFF.

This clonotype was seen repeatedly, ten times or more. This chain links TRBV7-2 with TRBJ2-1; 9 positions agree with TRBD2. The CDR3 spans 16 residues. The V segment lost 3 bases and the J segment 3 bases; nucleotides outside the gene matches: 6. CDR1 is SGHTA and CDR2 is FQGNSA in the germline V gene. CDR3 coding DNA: TGTGCCAGCAGCTTTATTGCGGGGGGGATCTACAATGAGCAGTTCTTC. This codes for CASSFIAGGIYNEQFF.

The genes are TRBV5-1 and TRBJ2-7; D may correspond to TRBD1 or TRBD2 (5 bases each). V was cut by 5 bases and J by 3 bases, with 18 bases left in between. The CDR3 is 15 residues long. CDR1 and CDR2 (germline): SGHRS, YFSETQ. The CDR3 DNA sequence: TGCGCCAGCAGATCCTACGGGACCGAAGGCTACGAGCAGTACTTC. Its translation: CASRSYGTEGYEQYF.

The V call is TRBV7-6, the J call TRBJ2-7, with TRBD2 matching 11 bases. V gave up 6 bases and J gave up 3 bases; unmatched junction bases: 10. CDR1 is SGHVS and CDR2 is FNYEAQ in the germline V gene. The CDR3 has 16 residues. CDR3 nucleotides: TGTGCCAGCAGGCGAACTAGCGGGGGTTACGACTACGAGCAGTACTTC. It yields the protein CASRRTSGGYDYEQYF.

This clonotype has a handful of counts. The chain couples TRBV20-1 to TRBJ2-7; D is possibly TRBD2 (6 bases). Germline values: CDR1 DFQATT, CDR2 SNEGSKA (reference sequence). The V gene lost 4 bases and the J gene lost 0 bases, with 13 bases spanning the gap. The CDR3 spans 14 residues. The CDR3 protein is CSAIWGELSYEQYF. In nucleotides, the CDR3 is TGCAGTGCTATCTGGGGGGAACTCTCCTACGAGCAGTACTTC.

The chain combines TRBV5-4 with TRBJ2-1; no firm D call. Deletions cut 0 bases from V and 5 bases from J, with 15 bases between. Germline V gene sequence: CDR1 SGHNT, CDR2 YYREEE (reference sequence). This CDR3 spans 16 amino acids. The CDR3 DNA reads TGTGCCAGCAGCTTGGAGGCCTCCTTGGGGAACAATGAGCAGTTCTTC. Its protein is CASSLEASLGNNEQFF. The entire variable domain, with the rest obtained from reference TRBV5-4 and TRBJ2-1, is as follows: ETGVTQSPTHLIKTRGQQVTLRCSSQSGHNTVSWYQQALGQGPQFIFQYYREEENGRGNFPPRFSGLQFPNYSSELNVNALELDDSALYLCASSLEASLGNNEQFFGPGTRLTVL.

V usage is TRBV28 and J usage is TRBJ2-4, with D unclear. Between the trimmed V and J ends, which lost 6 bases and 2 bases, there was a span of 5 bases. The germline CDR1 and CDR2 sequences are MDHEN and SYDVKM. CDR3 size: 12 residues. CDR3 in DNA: TGTGCCAGCAGGTCGACCAAAAACATTCAGTACTTC. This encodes CASRSTKNIQYF.

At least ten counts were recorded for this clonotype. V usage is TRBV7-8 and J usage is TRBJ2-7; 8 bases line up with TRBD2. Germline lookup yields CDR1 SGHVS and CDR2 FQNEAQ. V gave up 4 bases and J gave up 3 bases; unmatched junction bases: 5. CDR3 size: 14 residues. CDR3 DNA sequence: TGTGCCAGCAGCTACGATAGCGGGGTCTACGAGCAGTACGTC. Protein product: CASSYDSGVYEQYV.

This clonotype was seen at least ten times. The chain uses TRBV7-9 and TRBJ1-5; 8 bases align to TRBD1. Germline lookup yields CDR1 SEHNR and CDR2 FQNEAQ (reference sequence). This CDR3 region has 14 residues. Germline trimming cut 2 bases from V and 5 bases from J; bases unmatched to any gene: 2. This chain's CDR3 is CASSLSGGDQPQHF. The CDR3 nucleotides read TGTGCCAGCAGCTTATCAGGGGGCGATCAGCCCCAGCATTTT.

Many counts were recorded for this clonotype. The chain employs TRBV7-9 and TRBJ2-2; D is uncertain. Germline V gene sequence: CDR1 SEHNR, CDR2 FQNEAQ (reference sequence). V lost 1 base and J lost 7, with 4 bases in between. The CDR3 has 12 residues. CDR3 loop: CASSLDHGELFF. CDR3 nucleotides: TGTGCCAGCAGCTTAGATCACGGGGAGCTGTTTTTT.

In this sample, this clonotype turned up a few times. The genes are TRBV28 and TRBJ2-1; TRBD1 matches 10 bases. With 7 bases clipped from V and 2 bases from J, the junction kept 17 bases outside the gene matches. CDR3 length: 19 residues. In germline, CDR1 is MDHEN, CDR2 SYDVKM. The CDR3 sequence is CASNSRTPPGTGAYNEQFF. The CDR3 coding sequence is TGTGCCAGCAATTCGCGTACCCCCCCCGGGACAGGGGCCTACAATGAGCAGTTCTTC.

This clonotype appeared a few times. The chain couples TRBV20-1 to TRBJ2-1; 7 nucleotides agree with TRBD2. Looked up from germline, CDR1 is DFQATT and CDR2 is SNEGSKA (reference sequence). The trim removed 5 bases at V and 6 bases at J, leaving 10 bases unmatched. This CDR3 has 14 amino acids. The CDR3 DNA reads TGCAGTGCTGTCACGGGGGGAAACGTCAATGAGCAGTTCTTC. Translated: CSAVTGGNVNEQFF.